These 32 T cell receptor beta chains share one sample of origin, sequenced in a study of post-analysis software for immune sequencing data. Unique molecular identifiers featured in each of the TCR beta cDNA libraries. TCRdb re-called the PCR reads through MiXCR, storing one row per CDR3 protein. The sample includes 150,000 or so distinct CDR3 sequences, roughly 35% of them seen just once. The source was blood, collected after autologous hematopoietic stem cell transplantation. Every receptor here comes from a girl aged 10 to 17 with multiple sclerosis.

The CDR3 region is CASSLSGPTDTQYF. The CDR3 DNA follows: TGTGCCAGCAGCCTCTCGGGACCCACAGATACGCAGTATTTT. V is TRBV11-3 and J is TRBJ2-3; D assignment may be TRBD1 or TRBD2 (5 bases each). Germline CDR1 reads SGHNT; CDR2 reads YENEEA. Trimming removed 5 bases at V and 2 bases at J, with 11 bases between. The CDR3 is 14 residues long. Combining the CDR3 with reference TRBV11-3 and TRBJ2-3 gives the whole variable domain EAGVVQSPRYKIIEKKQPVAFWCNPISGHNTLYWYLQNLGQGPELLIRYENEEAVDDSQLPKDRFSAERLKGVDSTLKIQPAELGDSAVYLCASSLSGPTDTQYFGPGTRLTVL.

For this clonotype: A much larger clone differs from this one at a single base, so this may be a read error. This chain connects TRBV4-2 to TRBJ2-5, with TRBD2 matching over 8 bases. The CDR3 spans 15 residues. V gave up 0 bases and J gave up 4 bases; unmatched junction bases: 4. Germline lookup yields CDR1 LGHNA and CDR2 YNFKEQ. The CDR3 loop reads CASSQELAEAETQYF. The CDR3 DNA reads TGTGCCAGCAGCCAAGAACTAGCGGAAGCAGAGACCCAGTACTTC.

The chain couples TRBV28 to TRBJ2-1; D possibly corresponds to TRBD2 (6 bases). Looked up from germline, CDR1 is MDHEN and CDR2 is SYDVKM. This CDR3 region has 16 residues. The ends were cut back, 6 bases at V and 7 bases at J, with 22 bases in the middle. CDR3 sequence: CASSLELTGAGNEQFF. The CDR3 region has the DNA TGTGCCAGCAGCTTAGAACTAACGGGAGCTGGGAATGAGCAGTTCTTC.

This clonotype was recorded many times. The chain couples TRBV6-4 to TRBJ1-2; 7 bases are shared with TRBD1. Trimming removed 7 bases from V and 0 bases from J; junction bases left unmatched: 11. The CDR3 runs 16 residues. Germline V gives CDR1 MRHNA, CDR2 SNTAGT. The CDR3 spells CASKPGQTTSNYGYTF. CDR3 in DNA: TGTGCCAGCAAACCGGGACAGACAACCTCTAACTATGGCTACACCTTC.

The chain employs TRBV6-5 and TRBJ2-7; 11 bases line up with TRBD2. Germline CDR1 reads MNHEY; CDR2 reads SVGAGI. The CDR3 is 14 amino acids. J was trimmed by 6 bases and V by 6 bases; bases with no gene match: 7. The CDR3 spells CASRYASGRIEQYF. The CDR3 DNA follows: TGTGCCAGCAGGTACGCTAGCGGGAGGATCGAGCAGTACTTC.

The rearrangement uses TRBV27 and TRBJ2-3; 16 bases are a match to TRBD2. The CDR3 spans 20 residues. The J segment lost 0 bases and the V segment lost 4 bases, leaving 10 bases of the junction unmatched. Germline V gene data show CDR1 as MNHEY and CDR2 as SMNVEV (reference sequence). Here the CDR3 reads CASSWIPGTSGRASTDTQYF. The CDR3 DNA is TGTGCCAGCAGTTGGATCCCAGGGACTAGCGGGAGGGCTAGCACAGATACGCAGTATTTT.

The CDR3 reads CAIRVSAGYYNEQFF. In nucleotides, the CDR3 is TGTGCCATCAGGGTTTCTGCGGGATACTACAATGAGCAGTTCTTC. The rearrangement uses TRBV10-3 and TRBJ2-1; maybe TRBD2 (6 bases). Trimming left V 6 bases short and J 3 bases short, with 15 bases between. Germline V gives CDR1 ENHRY, CDR2 SYGVKD. The CDR3 extends over 15 amino acids.

The V call is TRBV5-1, the J call TRBJ2-1; D is perhaps TRBD1 (5 bases). Trimming left V 2 bases short and J 0 bases short, with 15 bases between. Germline loops: CDR1 SGHRS, CDR2 YFSETQ. The CDR3 contains 17 residues. This chain's CDR3 is CASSFGGAVSSYNEQFF. As DNA, the CDR3 is TGCGCCAGCAGCTTTGGTGGGGCAGTCAGCTCCTACAATGAGCAGTTCTTC.

The chain has TRBV7-9 and TRBJ1-2, with D possibly TRBD1 on 5 matching bases. Between the trimmed V and J ends, which lost 4 bases and 0 bases, there was a span of 12 bases. CDR1 and CDR2 (germline): SEHNR, FQNEAQ (reference sequence). This CDR3 is built from 15 residues. The chain's CDR3 is CASSSPGRTNYGYTF. The CDR3 nucleotides read TGTGCCAGCAGCTCGCCGGGACGGACTAACTATGGCTACACCTTC.

The V and J genes are TRBV9 and TRBJ2-1, with D perhaps matching TRBD2 (6 bases). V lost 4 bases to trimming and J lost 7 bases, with 24 bases between them. CDR1 and CDR2 from the germline V gene are SGDLS and YYNGEE. The CDR3 length is 17 residues. The CDR3 reads CASSPPGSSAWGNEQFF. The CDR3 DNA is TGTGCCAGCAGCCCCCCCGGGTCTAGCGCCTGGGGGAATGAGCAGTTCTTC.

A few counts support this clonotype. The genes are TRBV15 and TRBJ1-2; D ambiguous. Trimming pared 0 bases from V and 2 bases from J, leaving 10 bases between. CDR1 and CDR2 from the germline V gene are LNHNV and YYDKDF (reference sequence). The CDR3 totals 15 residues. The CDR3 loop is CATSRDRQANYGYTF. DNA of the CDR3: TGTGCCACCAGCAGAGATCGGCAGGCAAACTATGGCTACACCTTC.

This clonotype was seen only a few times. The rearrangement uses TRBV19 and TRBJ1-1; weak D call: TRBD1 (5 bases). Per the germline V gene, CDR1 is LNHDA and CDR2 is SQIVND (reference sequence). CDR3 length equals 15 residues. V shed 2 bases and J shed 4 bases, with 14 bases lying between them. The CDR3 reads CASSIWDPRGTEAFF. DNA for the CDR3: TGTGCCAGTAGTATATGGGACCCTAGGGGCACTGAAGCTTTCTTT. The entire variable domain, with the rest obtained from reference TRBV19 and TRBJ1-1, is as follows: DGGITQSPKYLFRKEGQNVTLSCEQNLNHDAMYWYRQDPGQGLRLIYYSQIVNDFQKGDIAEGYSVSREKKESFPLTVTSAQKNPTAFYLCASSIWDPRGTEAFFGQGTRLTVV.

The CDR3 DNA reads TGCGCCAGCAGCCAACCCCCAGAAGAGACCCAGTACTTC. It specifies CASSQPPEETQYF. The chain joins TRBV4-1 to TRBJ2-5; no clear D. V was cut by 2 bases and J by 3 bases, with 7 bases left in between. CDR3 length equals 13 residues. Germline CDR1 MGHRA, CDR2 YSYEKL.

This clonotype was picked up a small number of times. The chain recombines TRBV7-8 with TRBJ2-3, with 7 positions matching TRBD2. V trimming: 5 bases; J trimming: 4 bases; junction bases outside the gene matches: 12. The germline gives CDR1 SGHVS, CDR2 FQNEAQ. The CDR3 has 16 amino acids. The CDR3 coding sequence is TGTGCCAGCAGCGCGGGACTATCTATCGTGGCAGATACGCAGTATTTT. It codes for CASSAGLSIVADTQYF.

This clonotype was recorded a few times. V usage is TRBV20-1 and J usage is TRBJ2-1, with a possible D match to TRBD2 (7 bases). Trimming pared 5 bases from V and 7 bases from J, leaving 12 bases between. The CDR3 runs 12 residues. The germline V gene has CDR1 DFQATT and CDR2 SNEGSKA (reference sequence). The CDR3 DNA follows: TGCAGTGCTCAGAGGGGGGGGAATGAGCAGTTCTTC. Amino acid sequence: CSAQRGGNEQFF.

The chain has TRBV11-2 and TRBJ2-3; tentatively, D is TRBD1 (6 bases). The germline V gene encodes CDR1 SGHAT and CDR2 FQNNGV. The CDR3 consists of 14 residues. Trimming took off 5 bases at V and 2 bases at J, with 11 bases between the two ends. The CDR3 sequence is CASSGGRITDTQYF. The CDR3 coding sequence is TGTGCCAGCAGCGGGGGCCGAATCACAGATACGCAGTATTTT.

The rearrangement uses TRBV27 and TRBJ2-6; tentatively, D is TRBD1 (6 bases). Germline CDR1 reads MNHEY; CDR2 reads SMNVEV (reference sequence). Trimming took off 1 base at V and 2 bases at J, with 6 bases between the two ends. The CDR3 runs 15 residues. The CDR3 DNA reads as TGTGCCAGCAGTTTATGGACAGCTGGGGCCAACGTCCTGACTTTC. Its protein is CASSLWTAGANVLTF.

This clonotype appeared a few times. The CDR3 region is CASSLTVGVYGYTF. The CDR3 coding sequence is TGTGCCAGCAGTTTGACAGTGGGTGTCTATGGCTACACCTTC. The gene calls are TRBV12-3 or TRBV12-4 and TRBJ1-2; possible D gene TRBD1, 5 bases. The CDR3 is 14 residues long. Trimming shortened V by 3 bases and J by 4 bases, and 12 bases separated the two germline ends.

This sequence joins TRBV4-3 and TRBJ2-7, with D possibly matching TRBD2 (5 bases). Trimming pared 0 bases from V and 3 bases from J, leaving 15 bases between. CDR3 length: 16 residues. Looked up from germline, CDR1 is LGHNA and CDR2 is YSLEER. CDR3 residues: CASSQDWELKVYEQYF. The CDR3 nucleotides read TGCGCCAGCAGCCAAGATTGGGAGCTAAAAGTCTACGAGCAGTACTTC.

The genes are TRBV28 and TRBJ2-3; 9 bases match TRBD1. The junction had 6 bases not matched to a gene; V was cut back by 6 bases and J by 5 bases. Per germline, CDR1 MDHEN and CDR2 SYDVKM. There are 14 residues in the CDR3. The CDR3, as DNA: TGTGCCAGCAGCTCAGACAGGGGGGAAGATACGCAGTATTTT. It translates to CASSSDRGEDTQYF.

This clonotype was recorded many times. The chain employs TRBV7-2 and TRBJ2-4, with D tentatively TRBD2 (6 bases). Trimming left V 0 bases short and J 0 bases short, with 6 bases between. This CDR3 is 15 amino acids long. Per the germline V gene, CDR1 is SGHTA and CDR2 is FQGNSA. Here the CDR3 reads CASSLAGGAKNIQYF. CDR3 nucleotide sequence: TGTGCCAGCAGCTTAGCGGGAGGAGCCAAAAACATTCAGTACTTC.

The table lists this clonotype with a few counts. This chain connects TRBV24-1 to TRBJ2-3, with 14 positions matching TRBD2. Germline CDR1 reads KGHDR; CDR2 reads SFDVKD. The CDR3 sequence is 18 residues long. Germline trimming cut 3 bases from V and 1 base from J; bases unmatched to any gene: 5. Here the CDR3 reads CATSDLGTSGSGTDTQYF. Here the CDR3 DNA reads TGTGCCACCAGTGATCTCGGGACTAGCGGGAGTGGCACAGATACGCAGTATTTT.

This clonotype occurred a few times. This rearrangement joins TRBV7-8 to TRBJ1-1, with TRBD1 as a possible D gene (6 bases). The CDR3 has 15 amino acids. Between the trimmed V and J ends, which lost 3 bases and 3 bases, there was a span of 14 bases. Germline V gives CDR1 SGHVS, CDR2 FQNEAQ. The CDR3 sequence: CASSFFSGVDTEAFF. The DNA for the CDR3 is TGTGCCAGCAGCTTTTTTTCAGGGGTGGACACTGAAGCTTTCTTT.

J is TRBJ2-3 and V is TRBV20-1; TRBD2 agrees at 9 bases. Germline V gene lookup returns CDR1 DFQATT and CDR2 SNEGSKA (reference sequence). This CDR3 spans 21 amino acids. J lost 6 bases, V lost 2 bases, and 27 bases had no gene match. The CDR3: CSARLAGCSLLMSFLSDTQYF. The CDR3 region has the DNA TGCAGTGCTAGACTAGCGGGATGTTCGCTATTGATGTCGTTCCTTTCGGATACGCAGTATTTT.

The rearrangement links TRBV6-1 to TRBJ1-5, with no clear D. CDR1 and CDR2 (germline): MNHNS, SASEGT. V gave up 6 bases and J gave up 0 bases, with 12 bases separating them. This CDR3 contains 15 residues. CDR3 in amino acids: CASSPNRNSNQPQHF. CDR3 nucleotide sequence: TGTGCCAGCAGCCCAAACCGTAATAGCAATCAGCCCCAGCATTTT.

The chain employs TRBV13 and TRBJ2-7, with 7 bases lining up with TRBD1. Per germline, CDR1 PRHDT and CDR2 FYEKMQ (reference sequence). V gave up 1 base and J gave up 3 bases; unmatched junction bases: 9. This CDR3 has 16 amino acids. The DNA of the CDR3 is TGTGCCAGCAGCTTAGACCAACCGGACAGGCACTACGAGCAGTACTTC. This encodes CASSLDQPDRHYEQYF.

The V and J genes are TRBV7-2 and TRBJ1-2; 7 positions agree with TRBD1. Germline-derived CDR1 and CDR2 are SGHTA and FQGNSA. Losses at the gene ends were 5 bases for V and 4 bases for J; bases not matched to a gene: 4. The CDR3 length is 13 residues. The CDR3 sequence is CASSRDSIYGYTF. The CDR3 nucleotides read TGTGCCAGCAGCCGGGACAGCATCTATGGCTACACCTTC.

This chain connects TRBV6-5 to TRBJ2-5, with 8 bases aligning to TRBD2. With V trimmed by 5 bases and J by 7 bases, 12 bases remained unmatched. Germline V gene lookup returns CDR1 MNHEY and CDR2 SVGAGI. The CDR3 consists of 15 residues. The CDR3 nucleotides read TGTGCCAGCAGTCATACGGGACTAGGGGTAACGACCCAGTACTTC. Translating it yields CASSHTGLGVTTQYF.

This clonotype was detected ten times or more. This chain links TRBV24-1 with TRBJ2-1, with D tentatively TRBD2 (5 bases). Germline V CDR1 and CDR2: KGHDR, SFDVKD. This CDR3 has 16 amino acids. The V gene lost 4 bases and the J gene lost 0 bases, with 12 bases spanning the gap. The CDR3 DNA reads as TGTGCCACCAGTGACCCGGACTCCCGCTCCTACAATGAGCAGTTCTTC. This gives the protein CATSDPDSRSYNEQFF.

This clonotype was counted between two and nine times. The CDR3 DNA reads TGTGCCAGCAGTTACTCAGAGAGCTGGGAGACCCAGTACTTC. Residues: CASSYSESWETQYF. The chain combines TRBV6-5 with TRBJ2-5; D is unclear. Per germline, CDR1 MNHEY and CDR2 SVGAGI. Trimming cost V 0 bases and J 5 bases, with 10 bases left between them. The CDR3 extends over 14 amino acids.

This clonotype was seen only a few times. The chain recombines TRBV24-1 with TRBJ2-3; D call uncertain. Germline CDR1 and CDR2: KGHDR and SFDVKD. CDR3 length equals 17 residues. V was shortened by 2 bases and J by 2 bases, with 16 bases between the two germline ends. The CDR3 spells CATSDSPRIVSTDTQYF. CDR3 coding DNA: TGTGCCACCAGTGATTCCCCCAGGATAGTATCCACAGATACGCAGTATTTT.

This clonotype was recorded a few times. The CDR3 here is CASSPQDRPTDTQYF. The CDR3 DNA follows: TGCGCCAGCAGCCCCCAAGACAGGCCCACAGATACGCAGTATTTT. The chain has TRBV4-1 and TRBJ2-3; D may be TRBD1 (6 bases). The V gene's germline CDR1 is MGHRA and CDR2 YSYEKL. This CDR3 has 15 amino acids. Trimming pared 4 bases from V and 2 bases from J, leaving 13 bases between.